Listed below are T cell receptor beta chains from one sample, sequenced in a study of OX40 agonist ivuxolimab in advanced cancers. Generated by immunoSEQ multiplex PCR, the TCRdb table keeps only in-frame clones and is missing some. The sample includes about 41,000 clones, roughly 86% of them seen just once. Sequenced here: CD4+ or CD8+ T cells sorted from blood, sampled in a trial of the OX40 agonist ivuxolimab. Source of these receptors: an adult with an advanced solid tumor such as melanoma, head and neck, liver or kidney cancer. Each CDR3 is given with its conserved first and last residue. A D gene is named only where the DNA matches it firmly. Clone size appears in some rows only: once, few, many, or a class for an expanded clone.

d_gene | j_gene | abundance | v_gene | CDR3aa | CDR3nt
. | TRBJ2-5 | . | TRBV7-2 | CASSWGRGTQYF | TGTGCCAGCAGCTGGGGAAGAGGGACCCAGTACTTC
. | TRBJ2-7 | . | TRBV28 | CASSSGTARGYEQYF | TGTGCCAGCAGTTCCGGCACCGCGAGGGGGTACGAGCAGTACTTC
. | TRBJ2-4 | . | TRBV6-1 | CASRPFGEAKNIQYF | TGTGCCAGCAGACCATTCGGGGAAGCCAAAAACATTCAGTACTTC
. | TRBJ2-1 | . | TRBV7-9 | CASSSIADSRRGGGYEQFF | TGTGCCAGCAGCTCCATCGCCGATTCGCGCCGTGGAGGTGGGTATGAGCAGTTCTTC
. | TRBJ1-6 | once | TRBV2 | CASSRGSVGSPLHF | TGTGCCAGCAGTAGGGGGAGTGTGGGTTCACCCCTCCACTTT
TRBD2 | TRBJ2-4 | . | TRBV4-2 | CASSPGLAAKNIQYF | TGTGCCAGCAGCCCGGGACTAGCGGCCAAAAACATTCAGTACTTC
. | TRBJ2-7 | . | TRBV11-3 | CAILTGLGEQYF | TGTGCCATCCTGACTGGGCTGGGGGAGCAGTACTTC
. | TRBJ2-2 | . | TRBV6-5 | CASSYDDSYTGELFF | TGTGCCAGCAGTTACGATGACAGTTACACCGGGGAGCTGTTTTTT
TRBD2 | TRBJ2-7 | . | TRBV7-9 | CASSRAGGTSIEYF | TGTGCCAGCAGCCGAGCGGGAGGCACCTCCATCGAGTACTTC
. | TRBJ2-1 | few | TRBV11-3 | CASSLGPASEEQFF | TGTGCCAGCAGCTTAGGTCCCGCTAGCGAAGAGCAGTTCTTC
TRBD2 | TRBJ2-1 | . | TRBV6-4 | CASSDPSSGRGNEQFF | TGTGCCAGCAGTGACCCGTCTAGCGGGAGGGGTAATGAGCAGTTCTTC
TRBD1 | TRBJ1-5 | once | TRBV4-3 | CASSQVAGGSYQPQHF | TGCGCCAGCAGCCAAGTAGCAGGGGGCTCGTATCAGCCCCAGCATTTT
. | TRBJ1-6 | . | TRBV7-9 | CATRAGAWNSPLHF | TGTGCCACCCGGGCAGGCGCGTGGAATTCACCCCTCCACTTT
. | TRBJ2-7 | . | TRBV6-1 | CASINRSVSYEQYF | TGTGCCAGCATTAACAGGTCCGTCTCCTACGAGCAGTACTTC
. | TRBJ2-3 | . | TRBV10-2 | CASSESGAPTQYF | TGCGCCAGCAGTGAGTCGGGAGCGCCGACGCAGTATTTT
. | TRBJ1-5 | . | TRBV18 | CASSPPVGRDSNQPQHF | TGTGCCAGCTCACCACCGGTTGGCCGAGATAGCAATCAGCCCCAGCATTTT
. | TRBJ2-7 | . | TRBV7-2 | CASSLKGYEQYF | TGTGCCAGCAGCTTAAAAGGTTACGAGCAGTACTTC
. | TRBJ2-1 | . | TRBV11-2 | CASSLAGVANEQFF | TGTGCCAGCAGCTTAGCGGGAGTGGCCAATGAGCAGTTCTTC
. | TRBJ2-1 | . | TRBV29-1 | CSAGRLVWGNEQFF | TGCAGCGCCGGACGACTGGTCTGGGGCAATGAGCAGTTCTTC
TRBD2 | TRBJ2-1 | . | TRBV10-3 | CASRTSGNLGEQFF | TGTGCCAGCCGGACTAGCGGGAACTTAGGTGAGCAGTTCTTC
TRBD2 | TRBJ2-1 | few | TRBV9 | CASSPRASGSDEQFF | TGTGCCAGCAGCCCGAGGGCTAGCGGGAGCGATGAGCAGTTCTTC
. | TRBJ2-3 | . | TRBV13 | CTSTPATGLLDTQYF | TGTACCAGCACCCCTGCCACAGGGTTGTTGGATACGCAGTATTTT
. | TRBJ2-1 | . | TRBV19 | CASSIDRVAVRYNEQFF | TGTGCCAGTAGTATAGATCGGGTAGCGGTGAGATACAATGAGCAGTTCTTC
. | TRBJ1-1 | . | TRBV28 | CASSLLGTNTEAFF | TGTGCCAGCAGTTTATTAGGGACCAACACTGAAGCTTTCTTT
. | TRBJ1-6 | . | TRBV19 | CASSAEFSSYNSPLHF | TGTGCCAGTAGTGCCGAATTCAGCTCCTATAATTCACCCCTCCACTTT
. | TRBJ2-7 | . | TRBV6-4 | CASSVGDEQYF | TGTGCCAGCAGTGTTGGGGACGAGCAGTACTTC
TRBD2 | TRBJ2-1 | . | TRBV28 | CASRIAGANIQFF | TGTGCCAGCAGGATAGCGGGAGCAAACATTCAGTTCTTC
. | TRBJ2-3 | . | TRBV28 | CASSTPPPGQPSTDTQYF | TGTGCCAGCAGTACACCCCCCCCAGGACAGCCTAGCACAGATACGCAGTATTTT
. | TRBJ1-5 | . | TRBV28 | CASSFEGFNQPQHF | TGTGCCAGCAGTTTCGAGGGTTTCAATCAGCCCCAGCATTTT
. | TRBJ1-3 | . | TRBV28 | CASSSLVGGNTIYF | TGTGCCAGCAGTTCTCTGGTCGGAGGAAACACCATATATTTT
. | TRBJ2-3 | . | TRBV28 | CASSLQDLTDTQYF | TGTGCCAGCAGTTTACAGGACCTCACAGATACGCAGTATTTT
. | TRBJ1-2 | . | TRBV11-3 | CASSYEYGRSYTF | TGTGCCAGCAGCTATGAATACGGTCGGAGCTACACCTTC
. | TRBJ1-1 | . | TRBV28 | CASSLVNTEAFF | TGTGCCAGCAGTTTGGTGAACACTGAAGCTTTCTTT
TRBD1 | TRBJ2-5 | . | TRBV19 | CASSRQGTETQYF | TGTGCCAGTTCCCGACAGGGTACGGAGACCCAGTACTTC
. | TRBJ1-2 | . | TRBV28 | CASSFEGPYGYTF | TGTGCCAGCAGTTTCGAGGGGCCATATGGCTACACCTTC
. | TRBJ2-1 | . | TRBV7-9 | CASSFTDDNEQFF | TGTGCCAGCAGCTTCACCGATGACAATGAGCAGTTCTTC
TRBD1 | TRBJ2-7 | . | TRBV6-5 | CASSVEQGDSYEQYF | TGTGCCAGCAGTGTAGAGCAGGGGGACTCCTACGAGCAGTACTTC
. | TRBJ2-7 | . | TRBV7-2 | CASSLGVGLTSYEQYF | TGTGCCAGCAGCTTAGGGGTAGGGCTAACCTCCTACGAGCAGTACTTC
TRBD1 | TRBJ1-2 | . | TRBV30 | CAWSVGTGNGYTF | TGTGCCTGGAGTGTAGGGACAGGGAATGGCTACACCTTC
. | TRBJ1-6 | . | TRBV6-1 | CASSVQAGSPLHF | TGTGCCAGCAGTGTGCAGGCAGGATCACCCCTCCACTTT
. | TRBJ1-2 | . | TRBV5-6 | CASSLSGGYTF | TGTGCCAGCAGCCTCAGTGGAGGCTACACCTTC
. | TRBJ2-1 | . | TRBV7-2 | CASSFGRYNEQFF | TGTGCCAGCAGCTTTGGACGGTACAATGAGCAGTTCTTC
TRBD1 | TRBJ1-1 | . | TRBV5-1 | CASSTRTGSSNEAFF | TGCGCCAGCAGCACCCGGACAGGGTCATCGAATGAAGCTTTCTTT
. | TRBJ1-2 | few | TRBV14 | CASSQVPGAYGYTF | TGTGCCAGCAGCCAAGTCCCAGGGGCCTATGGCTACACCTTC
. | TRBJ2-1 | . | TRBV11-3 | CASSLADSSSYNEQFF | TGTGCCAGCAGCCTGGCGGACTCCAGCTCCTACAATGAGCAGTTCTTC
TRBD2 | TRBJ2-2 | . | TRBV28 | CASSSGLASNTGELFF | TGTGCCAGCAGTTCGGGACTAGCGAGCAACACCGGGGAGCTGTTTTTT
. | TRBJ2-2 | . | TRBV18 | CASSPRRERELFF | TGTGCCAGCTCACCCCGGCGGGAACGGGAGCTGTTTTTT
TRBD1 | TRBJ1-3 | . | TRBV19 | CASSAQGLLSGNTIYF | TGTGCCAGTAGTGCACAGGGGCTCCTCTCTGGAAACACCATATATTTT
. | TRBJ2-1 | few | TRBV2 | CASSPELDWVSNEQFF | TGTGCCAGCAGCCCCGAACTGGACTGGGTCTCCAATGAGCAGTTCTTC
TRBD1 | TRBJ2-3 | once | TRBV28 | CASSPTYRDRDTQYF | TGTGCCAGCAGTCCGACCTACCGGGACAGAGATACGCAGTATTTT
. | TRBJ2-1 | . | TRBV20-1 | CSALRVEQFF | TGCAGTGCTCTCCGGGTTGAGCAGTTCTTC
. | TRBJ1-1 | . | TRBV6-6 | CASRPPWGGKSEAFF | TGTGCCAGCAGGCCCCCTTGGGGGGGTAAATCTGAAGCTTTCTTT
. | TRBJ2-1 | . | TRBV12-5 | CASGLGLSRGSLGEQFF | TGTGCTAGTGGTTTGGGACTTTCGCGCGGTTCGTTGGGTGAGCAGTTCTTC
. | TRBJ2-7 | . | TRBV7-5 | CARSSYGVSYEQYF | TGTGCCAGAAGCTCCTATGGGGTTTCCTACGAGCAGTACTTC
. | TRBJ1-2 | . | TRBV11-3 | CASSLASQGTGYTF | TGTGCCAGCAGCTTAGCGTCACAGGGAACGGGCTACACCTTC
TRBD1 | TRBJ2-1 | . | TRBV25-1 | CASSELDRVGNEQFF | TGTGCCAGCAGTGAACTAGACAGGGTAGGGAATGAGCAGTTCTTC